The entry that follows covers one T cell receptor (beta chain) sequence. These data come from a study of T cell changes during pregnancy in multiple sclerosis. The length of the CDR3 is 13 residues. The germline CDR1 and CDR2 sequences are MDHEN and SYDVKM. Trimming took 7 bases from V and 0 from J, leaving 10 bases between them. The table came from immunoSEQ multiplex PCR; TCRdb's copy has only in-frame clones and leaves some out. The sample lists around 96,000 clones; roughly 93% were seen once. The starting material was peripheral blood, obtained in the third trimester of pregnancy. This clonotype was obtained from a female donor with multiple sclerosis, enrolled in a pregnancy study. V gene TRBV28 combines with J gene TRBJ2-7; D unresolved. CDR3: CASTSTVSYEQYF. For the CDR3, the DNA is TGTGCCAGCACCTCTACGGTCTCCTACGAGCAGTACTTC.